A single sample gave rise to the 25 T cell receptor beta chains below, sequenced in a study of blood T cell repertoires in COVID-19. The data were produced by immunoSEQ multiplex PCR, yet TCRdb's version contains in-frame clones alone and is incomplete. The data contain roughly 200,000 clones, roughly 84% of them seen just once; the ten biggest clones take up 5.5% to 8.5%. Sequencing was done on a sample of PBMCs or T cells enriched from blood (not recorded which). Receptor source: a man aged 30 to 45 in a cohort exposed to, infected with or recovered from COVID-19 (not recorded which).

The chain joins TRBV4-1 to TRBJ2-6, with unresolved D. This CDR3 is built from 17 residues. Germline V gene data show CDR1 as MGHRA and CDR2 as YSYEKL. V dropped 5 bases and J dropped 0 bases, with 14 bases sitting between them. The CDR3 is CASSFNPRSSGANVLTF. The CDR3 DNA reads TGCGCCAGCAGCTTCAATCCCCGTAGCTCTGGGGCCAACGTCCTGACTTTC.

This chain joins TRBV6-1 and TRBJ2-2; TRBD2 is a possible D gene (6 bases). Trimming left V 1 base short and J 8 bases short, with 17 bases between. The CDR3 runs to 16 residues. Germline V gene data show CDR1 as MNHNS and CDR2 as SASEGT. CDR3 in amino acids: CASSEEALGGRGELFF. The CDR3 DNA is TGTGCCAGCAGTGAAGAAGCACTCGGGGGAAGGGGGGAGCTGTTTTTT.

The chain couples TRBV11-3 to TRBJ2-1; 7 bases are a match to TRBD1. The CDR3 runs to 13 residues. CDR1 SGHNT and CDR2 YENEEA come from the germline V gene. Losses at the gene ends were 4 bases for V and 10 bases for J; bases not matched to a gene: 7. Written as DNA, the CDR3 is TGTGCCAGCAGCTCACCACCGGACAGGGAGCAGTTCTTC. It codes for CASSSPPDREQFF.

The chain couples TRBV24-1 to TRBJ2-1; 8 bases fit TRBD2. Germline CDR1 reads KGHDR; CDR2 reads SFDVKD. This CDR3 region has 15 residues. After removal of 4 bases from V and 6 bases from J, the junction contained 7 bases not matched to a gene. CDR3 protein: CATSEQTGGSNEQFF. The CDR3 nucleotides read TGTGCCACCAGTGAGCAAACGGGGGGGAGCAATGAGCAGTTCTTC.

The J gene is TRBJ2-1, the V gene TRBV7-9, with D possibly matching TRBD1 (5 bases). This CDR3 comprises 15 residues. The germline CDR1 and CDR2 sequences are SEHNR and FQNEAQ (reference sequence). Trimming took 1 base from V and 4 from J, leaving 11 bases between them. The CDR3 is CASSLGDAGYNEQFF. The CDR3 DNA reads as TGTGCCAGCAGCTTAGGAGACGCAGGGTACAATGAGCAGTTCTTC.

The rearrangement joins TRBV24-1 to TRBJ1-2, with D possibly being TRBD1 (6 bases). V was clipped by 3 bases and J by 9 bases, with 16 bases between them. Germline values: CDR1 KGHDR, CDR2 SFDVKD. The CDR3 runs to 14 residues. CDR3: CATSDQRGGARYTF. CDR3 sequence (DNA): TGTGCCACCAGTGATCAACGAGGGGGGGCTCGCTACACCTTC.

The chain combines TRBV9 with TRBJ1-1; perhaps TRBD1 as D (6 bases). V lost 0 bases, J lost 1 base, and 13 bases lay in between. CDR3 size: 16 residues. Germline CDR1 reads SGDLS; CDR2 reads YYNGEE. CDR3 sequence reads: CASSVASRGGNTEAFF. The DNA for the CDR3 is TGTGCCAGCAGCGTAGCGAGTAGAGGGGGGAACACTGAAGCTTTCTTT. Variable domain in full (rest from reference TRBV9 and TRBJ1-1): DSGVTQTPKHLITATGQRVTLRCSPRSGDLSVYWYQQSLDQGLQFLIQYYNGEERAKGNILERFSAQQFPDLHSELNLSSLELGDSALYFCASSVASRGGNTEAFFGQGTRLTVV.

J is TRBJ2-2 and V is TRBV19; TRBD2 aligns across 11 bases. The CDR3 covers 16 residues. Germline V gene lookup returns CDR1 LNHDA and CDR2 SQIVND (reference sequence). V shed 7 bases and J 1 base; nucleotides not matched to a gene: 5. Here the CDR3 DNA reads TGTGCCAGTATTCCGACTAGCGGGGTGAACACCGGGGAGCTGTTTTTT. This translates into CASIPTSGVNTGELFF.

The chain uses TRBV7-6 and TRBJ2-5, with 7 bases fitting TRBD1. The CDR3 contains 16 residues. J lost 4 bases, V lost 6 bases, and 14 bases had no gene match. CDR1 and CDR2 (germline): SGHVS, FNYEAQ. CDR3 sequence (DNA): TGTGCCAGCAGACCAACCTGGGGCAGGGGGTCAGAGACCCAGTACTTC. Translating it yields CASRPTWGRGSETQYF.

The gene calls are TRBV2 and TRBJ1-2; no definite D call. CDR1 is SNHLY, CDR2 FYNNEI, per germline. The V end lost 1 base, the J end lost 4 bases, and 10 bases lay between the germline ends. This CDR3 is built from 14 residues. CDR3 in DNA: TGTGCCAGCAGTGAAGACCCGGTTACCTATGGCTACACCTTC. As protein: CASSEDPVTYGYTF.

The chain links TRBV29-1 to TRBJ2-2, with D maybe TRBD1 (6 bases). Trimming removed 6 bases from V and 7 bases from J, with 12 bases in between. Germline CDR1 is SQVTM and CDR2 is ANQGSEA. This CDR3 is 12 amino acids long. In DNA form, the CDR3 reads TGCAGCGTACCAAGGGGGAGCGGGGAGCTGTTTTTT. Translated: CSVPRGSGELFF.

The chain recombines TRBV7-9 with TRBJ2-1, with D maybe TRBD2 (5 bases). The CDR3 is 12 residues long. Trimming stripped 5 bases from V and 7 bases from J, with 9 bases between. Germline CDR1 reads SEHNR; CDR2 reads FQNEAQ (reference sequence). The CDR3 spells CASSLIANEQFF. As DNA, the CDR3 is TGTGCCAGCAGCCTCATAGCGAATGAGCAGTTCTTC.

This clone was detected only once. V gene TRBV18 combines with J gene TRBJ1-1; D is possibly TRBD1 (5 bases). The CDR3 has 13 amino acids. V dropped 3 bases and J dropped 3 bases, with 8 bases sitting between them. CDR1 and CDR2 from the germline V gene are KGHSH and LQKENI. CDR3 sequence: CASSPRADTEAFF. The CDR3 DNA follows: TGTGCCAGCTCACCCAGGGCGGACACTGAAGCTTTCTTT.

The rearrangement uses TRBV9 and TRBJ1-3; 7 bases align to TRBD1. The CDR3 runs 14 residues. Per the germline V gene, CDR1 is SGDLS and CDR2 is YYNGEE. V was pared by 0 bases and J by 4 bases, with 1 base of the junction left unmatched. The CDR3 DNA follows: TGTGCCAGCAGCGTAGTGGGACAGGGAAACACCATATATTTT. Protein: CASSVVGQGNTIYF.

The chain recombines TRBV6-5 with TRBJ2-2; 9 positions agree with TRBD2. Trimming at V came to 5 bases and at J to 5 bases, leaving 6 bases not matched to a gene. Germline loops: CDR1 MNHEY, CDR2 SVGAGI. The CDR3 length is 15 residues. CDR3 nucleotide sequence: TGTGCCAGCAGTAACGCGGGACTAGCAACCGGGGAGCTGTTTTTT. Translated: CASSNAGLATGELFF.

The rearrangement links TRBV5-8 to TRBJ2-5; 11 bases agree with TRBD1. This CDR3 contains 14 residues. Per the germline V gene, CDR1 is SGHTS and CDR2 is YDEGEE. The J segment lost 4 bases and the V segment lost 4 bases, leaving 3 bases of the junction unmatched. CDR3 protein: CASSPGTGGETQYF. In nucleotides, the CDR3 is TGTGCCAGCAGCCCCGGGACAGGGGGAGAGACCCAGTACTTC.

DNA of the CDR3: TGTGCCAGCACCAACAGGTACGAGCAGTACTTC. Translating it yields CASTNRYEQYF. The chain joins TRBV6-5 to TRBJ2-7; weak D call: TRBD1 (5 bases). The CDR3 contains 11 residues. Germline CDR1 and CDR2: MNHEY and SVGAGI. Trimming cost V 7 bases and J 4 bases, with 8 bases left between them.

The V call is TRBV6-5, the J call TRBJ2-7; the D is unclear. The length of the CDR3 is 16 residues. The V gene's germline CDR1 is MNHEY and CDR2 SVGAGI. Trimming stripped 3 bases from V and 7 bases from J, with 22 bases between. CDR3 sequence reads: CASSYSTSGWPEEQYF. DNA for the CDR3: TGTGCCAGCAGTTATTCCACCTCGGGTTGGCCTGAGGAGCAGTACTTC.

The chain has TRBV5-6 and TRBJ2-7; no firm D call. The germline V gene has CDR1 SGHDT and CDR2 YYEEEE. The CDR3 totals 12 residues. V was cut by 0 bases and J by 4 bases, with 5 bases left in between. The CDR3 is CASSLDEYEQYF. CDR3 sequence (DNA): TGTGCCAGCAGCTTGGACGAGTACGAGCAGTACTTC. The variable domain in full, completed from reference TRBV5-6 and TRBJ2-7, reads DAGVTQSPTHLIKTRGQQVTLRCSPKSGHDTVSWYQQALGQGPQFIFQYYEEEERQRGNFPDRFSGHQFPNYSSELNVNALLLGDSALYLCASSLDEYEQYFGPGTRLTVT.

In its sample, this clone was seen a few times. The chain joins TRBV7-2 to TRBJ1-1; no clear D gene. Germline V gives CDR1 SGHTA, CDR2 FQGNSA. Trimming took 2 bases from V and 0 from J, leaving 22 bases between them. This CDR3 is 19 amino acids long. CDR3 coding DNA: TGTGCCAGCAGCTTAAGGTTTATGGGGAGGGCCTCCATGAACACTGAAGCTTTCTTT. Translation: CASSLRFMGRASMNTEAFF.

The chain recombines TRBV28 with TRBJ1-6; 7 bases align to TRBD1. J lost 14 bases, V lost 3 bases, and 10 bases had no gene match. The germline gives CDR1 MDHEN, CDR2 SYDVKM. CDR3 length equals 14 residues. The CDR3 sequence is CASSFGQAYRSLHF. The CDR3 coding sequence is TGTGCCAGCAGTTTCGGACAGGCATATCGATCCCTCCACTTT.

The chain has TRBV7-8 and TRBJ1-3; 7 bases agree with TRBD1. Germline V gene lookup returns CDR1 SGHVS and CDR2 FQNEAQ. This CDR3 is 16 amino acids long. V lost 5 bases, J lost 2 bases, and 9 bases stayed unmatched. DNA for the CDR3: TGTGCCAGCAGCAAAACTACAGGGGACGCTGGAAACACCATATATTTT. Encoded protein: CASSKTTGDAGNTIYF.

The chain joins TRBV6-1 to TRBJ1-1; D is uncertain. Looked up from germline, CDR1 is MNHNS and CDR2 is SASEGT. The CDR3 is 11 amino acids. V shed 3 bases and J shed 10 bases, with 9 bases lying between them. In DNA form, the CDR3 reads TGTGCCAGCAGTGAGAGGGATCGAGCTTTCTTT. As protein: CASSERDRAFF.

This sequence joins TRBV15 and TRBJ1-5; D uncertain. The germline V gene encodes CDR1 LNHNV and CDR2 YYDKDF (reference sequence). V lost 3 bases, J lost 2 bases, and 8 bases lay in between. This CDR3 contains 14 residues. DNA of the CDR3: TGTGCCACCAGCAGGGTACTGGGCAATCAGCCCCAGCATTTT. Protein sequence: CATSRVLGNQPQHF.

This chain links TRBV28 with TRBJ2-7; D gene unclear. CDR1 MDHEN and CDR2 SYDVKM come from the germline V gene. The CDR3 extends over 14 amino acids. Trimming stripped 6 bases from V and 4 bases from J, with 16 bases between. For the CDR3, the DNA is TGTGCCAGCAGAACTCTAACTCCTAAGTACGAGCAGTACTTC. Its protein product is CASRTLTPKYEQYF.